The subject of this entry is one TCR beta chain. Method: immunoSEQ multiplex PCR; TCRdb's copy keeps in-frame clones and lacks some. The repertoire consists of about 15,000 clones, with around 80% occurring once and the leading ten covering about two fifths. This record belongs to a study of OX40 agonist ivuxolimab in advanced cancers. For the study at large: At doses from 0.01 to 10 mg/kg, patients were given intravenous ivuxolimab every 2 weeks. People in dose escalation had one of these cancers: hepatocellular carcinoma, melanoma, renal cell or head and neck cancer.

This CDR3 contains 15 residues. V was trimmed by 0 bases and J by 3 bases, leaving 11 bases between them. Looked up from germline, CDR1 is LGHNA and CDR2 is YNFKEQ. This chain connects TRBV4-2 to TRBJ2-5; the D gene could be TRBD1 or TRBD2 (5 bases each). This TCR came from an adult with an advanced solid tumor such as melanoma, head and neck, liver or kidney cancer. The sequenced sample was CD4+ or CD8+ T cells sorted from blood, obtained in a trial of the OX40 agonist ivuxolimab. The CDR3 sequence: CASSQDRGPKETQYF. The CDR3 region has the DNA TGTGCCAGCAGCCAAGATAGGGGACCCAAAGAGACCCAGTACTTC.